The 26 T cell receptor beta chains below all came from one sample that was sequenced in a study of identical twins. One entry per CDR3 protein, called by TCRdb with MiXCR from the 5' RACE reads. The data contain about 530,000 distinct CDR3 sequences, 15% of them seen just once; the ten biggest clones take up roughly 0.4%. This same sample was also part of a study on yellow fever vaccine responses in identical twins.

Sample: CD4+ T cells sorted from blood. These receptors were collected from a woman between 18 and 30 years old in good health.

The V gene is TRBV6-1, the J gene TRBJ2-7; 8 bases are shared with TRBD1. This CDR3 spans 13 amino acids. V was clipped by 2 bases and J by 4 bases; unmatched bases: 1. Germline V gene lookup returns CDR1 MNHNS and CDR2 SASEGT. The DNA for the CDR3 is TGTGCCAGCAGTGAACGGGACAGGTACGAGCAGTACTTC. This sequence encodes CASSERDRYEQYF.

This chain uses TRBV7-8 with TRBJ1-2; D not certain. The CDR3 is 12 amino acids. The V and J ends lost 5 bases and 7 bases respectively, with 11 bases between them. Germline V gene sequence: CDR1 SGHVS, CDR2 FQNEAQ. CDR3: CASSRTFGGYTF. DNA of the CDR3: TGTGCCAGCAGCCGGACCTTTGGTGGCTACACCTTC.

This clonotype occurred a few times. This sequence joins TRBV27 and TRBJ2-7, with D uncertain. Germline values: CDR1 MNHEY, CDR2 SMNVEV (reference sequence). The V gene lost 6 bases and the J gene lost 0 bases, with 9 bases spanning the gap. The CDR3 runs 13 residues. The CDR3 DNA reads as TGTGCCAGCAGAGACACAAGCTCCTACGAGCAGTACTTC. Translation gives CASRDTSSYEQYF.

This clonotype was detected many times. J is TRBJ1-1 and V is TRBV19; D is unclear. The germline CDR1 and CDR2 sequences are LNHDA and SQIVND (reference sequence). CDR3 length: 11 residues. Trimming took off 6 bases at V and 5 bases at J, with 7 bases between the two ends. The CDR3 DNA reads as TGTGCCAGTAGCAGGCATACTGAAGCTTTCTTT. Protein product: CASSRHTEAFF.

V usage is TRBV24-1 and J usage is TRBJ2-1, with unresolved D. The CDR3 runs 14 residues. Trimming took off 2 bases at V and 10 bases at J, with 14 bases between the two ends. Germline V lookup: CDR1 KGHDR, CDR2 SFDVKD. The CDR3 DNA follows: TGTGCCACCAGTGATTCCAAGACCATAGGAGAGCAGTTCTTC. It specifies CATSDSKTIGEQFF.

The CDR3 reads CSASRPGQATEAFF. The DNA of the CDR3 is TGCAGTGCTAGTCGGCCAGGGCAGGCCACTGAAGCTTTCTTT. The chain employs TRBV20-1 and TRBJ1-1, with TRBD1 as a possible D gene (5 bases). The CDR3 has 14 amino acids. Germline CDR1 and CDR2: DFQATT and SNEGSKA (reference sequence). Trimming pared 3 bases from V and 4 bases from J, leaving 15 bases between.

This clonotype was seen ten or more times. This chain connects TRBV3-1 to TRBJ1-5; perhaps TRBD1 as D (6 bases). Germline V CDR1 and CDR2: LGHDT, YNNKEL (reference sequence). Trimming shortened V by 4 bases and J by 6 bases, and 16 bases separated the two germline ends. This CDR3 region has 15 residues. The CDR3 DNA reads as TGTGCCAGCAGCCGAAACAGGGAAAGGGGTCAGCCCCAGCATTTT. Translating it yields CASSRNRERGQPQHF.

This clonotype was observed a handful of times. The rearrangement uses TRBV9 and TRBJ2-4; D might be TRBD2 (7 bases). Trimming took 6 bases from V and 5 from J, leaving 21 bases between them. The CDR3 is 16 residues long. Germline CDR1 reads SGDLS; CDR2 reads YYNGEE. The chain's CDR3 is CASTKGGGASENIQYF. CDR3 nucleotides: TGTGCCAGCACCAAAGGGGGGGGGGCTAGTGAAAACATTCAGTACTTC.

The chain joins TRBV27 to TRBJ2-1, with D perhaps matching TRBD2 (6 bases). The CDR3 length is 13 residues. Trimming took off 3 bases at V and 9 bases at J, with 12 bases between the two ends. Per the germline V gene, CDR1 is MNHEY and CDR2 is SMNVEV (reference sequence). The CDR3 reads CASSFRGLLEQFF. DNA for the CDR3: TGTGCCAGCAGTTTCCGGGGACTTCTTGAGCAGTTCTTC.

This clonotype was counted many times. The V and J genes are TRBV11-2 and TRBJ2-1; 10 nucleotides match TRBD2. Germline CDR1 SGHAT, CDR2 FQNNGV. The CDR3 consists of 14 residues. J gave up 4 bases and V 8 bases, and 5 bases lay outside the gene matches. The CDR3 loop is CASRGLAVYNEQFF. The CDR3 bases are TGTGCCAGCCGCGGACTAGCGGTTTACAATGAGCAGTTCTTC.

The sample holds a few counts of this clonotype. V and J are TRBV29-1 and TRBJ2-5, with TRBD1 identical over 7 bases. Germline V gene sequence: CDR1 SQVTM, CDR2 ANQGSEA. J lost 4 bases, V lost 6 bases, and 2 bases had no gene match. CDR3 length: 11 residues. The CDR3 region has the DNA TGCAGCGTGAGACAGGGAGAGACCCAGTACTTC. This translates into CSVRQGETQYF.

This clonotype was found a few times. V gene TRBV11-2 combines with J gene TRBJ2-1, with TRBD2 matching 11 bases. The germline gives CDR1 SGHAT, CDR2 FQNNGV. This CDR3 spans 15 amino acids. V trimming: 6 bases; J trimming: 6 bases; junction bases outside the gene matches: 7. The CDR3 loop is CASRLTSGGSNEQFF. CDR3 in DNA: TGTGCCAGCAGATTAACTAGCGGGGGCTCCAATGAGCAGTTCTTC. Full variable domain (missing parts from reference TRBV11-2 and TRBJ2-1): EAGVAQSPRYKIIEKRQSVAFWCNPISGHATLYWYQQILGQGPKLLIQFQNNGVVDDSQLPKDRFSAERLKGVDSTLKIQPAKLEDSAVYLCASRLTSGGSNEQFFGPGTRLTVL.

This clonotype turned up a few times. The CDR3, as DNA: TGCGCCAGCAGCTTGGTAGGGCTTGGCGAGCAGTACTTC. It specifies CASSLVGLGEQYF. The chain is built from TRBV5-1 and TRBJ2-7; D uncertain. The CDR3 sequence is 13 residues long. Germline V gives CDR1 SGHRS, CDR2 YFSETQ. The ends were cut back, 0 bases at V and 6 bases at J, with 10 bases in the middle.

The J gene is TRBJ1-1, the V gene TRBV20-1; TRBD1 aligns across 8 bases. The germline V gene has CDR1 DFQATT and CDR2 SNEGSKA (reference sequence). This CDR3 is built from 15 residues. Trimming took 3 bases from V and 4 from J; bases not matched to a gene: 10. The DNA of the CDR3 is TGCAGTGCTAGGTACGGGACAGGTTTTGGCACTGAAGCTTTCTTT. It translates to CSARYGTGFGTEAFF.

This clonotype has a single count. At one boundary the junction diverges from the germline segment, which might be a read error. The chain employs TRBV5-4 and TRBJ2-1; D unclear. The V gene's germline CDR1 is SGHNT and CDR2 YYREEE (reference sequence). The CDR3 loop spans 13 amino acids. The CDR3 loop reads CASSNASYNEQLF. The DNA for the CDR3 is TGTGCCAGCAGCAACGCCTCCTACAATGAGCAGCTCTTC.

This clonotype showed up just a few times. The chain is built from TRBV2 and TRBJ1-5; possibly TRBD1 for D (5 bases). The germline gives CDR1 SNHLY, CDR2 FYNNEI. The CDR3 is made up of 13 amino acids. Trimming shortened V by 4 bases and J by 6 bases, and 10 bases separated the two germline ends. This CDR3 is CASSGGTVQPQHF. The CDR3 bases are TGTGCCAGCAGTGGGGGGACTGTTCAGCCCCAGCATTTT.

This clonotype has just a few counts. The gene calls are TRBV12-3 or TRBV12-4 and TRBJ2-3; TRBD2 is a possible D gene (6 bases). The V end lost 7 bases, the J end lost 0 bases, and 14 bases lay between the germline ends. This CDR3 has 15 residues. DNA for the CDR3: TGTGCCAGCATCAGGAGGGAGAAGAGCACAGATACGCAGTATTTT. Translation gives CASIRREKSTDTQYF.

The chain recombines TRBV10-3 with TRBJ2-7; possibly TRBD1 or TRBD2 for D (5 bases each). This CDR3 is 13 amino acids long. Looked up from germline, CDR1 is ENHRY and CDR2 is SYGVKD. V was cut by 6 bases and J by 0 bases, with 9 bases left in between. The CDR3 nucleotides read TGTGCCATCAGCGGGGACCCCTCCTACGAGCAGTACGTC. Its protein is CAISGDPSYEQYV.

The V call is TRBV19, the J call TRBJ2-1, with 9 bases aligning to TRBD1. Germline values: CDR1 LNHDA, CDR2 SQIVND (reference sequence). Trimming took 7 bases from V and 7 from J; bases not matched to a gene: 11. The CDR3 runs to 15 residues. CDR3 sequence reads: CASTLQGAPSNEQFF. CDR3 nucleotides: TGTGCCAGTACTCTACAGGGGGCGCCGAGTAATGAGCAGTTCTTC.

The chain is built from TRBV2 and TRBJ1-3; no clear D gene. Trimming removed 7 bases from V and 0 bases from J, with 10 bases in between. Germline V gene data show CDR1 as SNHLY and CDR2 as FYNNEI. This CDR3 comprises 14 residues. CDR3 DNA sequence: TGTGCCAGCATCGAAGGGAGCTCTGGAAACACCATATATTTT. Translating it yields CASIEGSSGNTIYF.

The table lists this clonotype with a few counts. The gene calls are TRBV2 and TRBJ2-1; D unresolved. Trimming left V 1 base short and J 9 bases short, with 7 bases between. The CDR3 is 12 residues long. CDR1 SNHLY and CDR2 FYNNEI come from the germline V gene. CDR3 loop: CASSEEVGEQFF. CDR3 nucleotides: TGTGCCAGCAGTGAAGAAGTGGGTGAGCAGTTCTTC.

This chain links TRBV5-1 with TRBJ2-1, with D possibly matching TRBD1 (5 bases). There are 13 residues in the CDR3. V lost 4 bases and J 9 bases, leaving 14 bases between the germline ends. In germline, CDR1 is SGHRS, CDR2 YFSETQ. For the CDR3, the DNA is TGCGCCAGCAGCACCACGACAGAACTTGAGCAGTTCTTC. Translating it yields CASSTTTELEQFF.

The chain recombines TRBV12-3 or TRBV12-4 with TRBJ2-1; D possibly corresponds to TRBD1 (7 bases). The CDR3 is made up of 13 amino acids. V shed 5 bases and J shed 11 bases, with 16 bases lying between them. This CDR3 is CASSLPGDRKQFF. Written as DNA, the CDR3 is TGTGCCAGCAGTCTTCCGGGGGACAGAAAGCAGTTCTTC.

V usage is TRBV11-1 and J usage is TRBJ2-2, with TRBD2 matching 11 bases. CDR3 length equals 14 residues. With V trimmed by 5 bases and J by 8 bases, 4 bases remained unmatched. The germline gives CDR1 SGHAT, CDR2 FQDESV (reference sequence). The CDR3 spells CASSPRLAGGELFF. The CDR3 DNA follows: TGTGCCAGCAGCCCAAGACTAGCGGGAGGGGAGCTGTTTTTT.

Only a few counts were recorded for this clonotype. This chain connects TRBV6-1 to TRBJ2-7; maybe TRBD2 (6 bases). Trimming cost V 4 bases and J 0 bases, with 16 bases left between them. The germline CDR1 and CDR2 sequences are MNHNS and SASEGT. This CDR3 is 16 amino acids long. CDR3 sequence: CASSGLGRTSSYEQYV. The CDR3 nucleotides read TGTGCCAGCAGTGGACTAGGCAGGACAAGCTCCTACGAGCAGTACGTC.

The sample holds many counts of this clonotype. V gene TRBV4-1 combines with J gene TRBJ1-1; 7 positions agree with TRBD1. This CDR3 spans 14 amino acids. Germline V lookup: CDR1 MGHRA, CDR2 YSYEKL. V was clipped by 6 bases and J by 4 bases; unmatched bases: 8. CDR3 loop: CASRLTGVGTEAFF. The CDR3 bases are TGCGCCAGCAGGCTAACAGGGGTGGGCACTGAAGCTTTCTTT.